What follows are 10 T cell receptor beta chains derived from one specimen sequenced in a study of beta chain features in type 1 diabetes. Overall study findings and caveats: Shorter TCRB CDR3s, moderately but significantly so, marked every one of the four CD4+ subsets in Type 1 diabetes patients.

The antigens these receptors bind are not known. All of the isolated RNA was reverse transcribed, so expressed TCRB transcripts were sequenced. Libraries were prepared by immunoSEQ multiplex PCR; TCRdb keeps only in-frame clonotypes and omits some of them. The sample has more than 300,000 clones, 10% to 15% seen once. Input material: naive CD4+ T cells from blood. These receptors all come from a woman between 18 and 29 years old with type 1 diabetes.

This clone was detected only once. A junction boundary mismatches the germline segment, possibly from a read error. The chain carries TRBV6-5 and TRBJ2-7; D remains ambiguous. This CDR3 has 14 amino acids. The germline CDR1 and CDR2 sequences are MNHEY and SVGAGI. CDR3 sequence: CAISEYRDTYEQYF. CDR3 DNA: TGTGCCATCAGTGAGTATAGAGATACCTACGAGCAGTACTTC.

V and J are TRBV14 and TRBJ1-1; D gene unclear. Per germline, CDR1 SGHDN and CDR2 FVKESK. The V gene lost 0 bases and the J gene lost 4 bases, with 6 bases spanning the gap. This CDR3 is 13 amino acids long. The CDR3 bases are TGTGCCAGCAGCCAAGATCTGTCCACTGAAGCTTTCTTT. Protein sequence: CASSQDLSTEAFF.

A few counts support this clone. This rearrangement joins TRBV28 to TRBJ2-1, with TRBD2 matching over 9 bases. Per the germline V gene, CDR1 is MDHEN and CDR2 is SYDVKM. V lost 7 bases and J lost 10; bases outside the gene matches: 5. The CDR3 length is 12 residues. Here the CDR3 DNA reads TGTGCCAGCACGCTAGCGGGATTCGAGCAGTTCTTC. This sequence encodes CASTLAGFEQFF.

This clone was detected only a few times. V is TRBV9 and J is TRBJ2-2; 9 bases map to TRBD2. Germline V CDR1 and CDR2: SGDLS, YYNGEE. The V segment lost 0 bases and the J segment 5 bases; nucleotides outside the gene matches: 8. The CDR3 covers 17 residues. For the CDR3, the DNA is TGTGCCAGCAGCGTAGCGGGTAGCGGGGGATTTACCGGGGAGCTGTTTTTT. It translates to CASSVAGSGGFTGELFF.

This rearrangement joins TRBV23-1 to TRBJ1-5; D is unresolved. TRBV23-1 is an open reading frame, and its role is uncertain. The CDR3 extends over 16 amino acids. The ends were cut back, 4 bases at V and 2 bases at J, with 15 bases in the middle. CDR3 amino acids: CASSPYNQCRNQPQHF. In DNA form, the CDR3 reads TGCGCCAGCAGTCCCTATAATCAATGTCGCAATCAGCCCCAGCATTTT.

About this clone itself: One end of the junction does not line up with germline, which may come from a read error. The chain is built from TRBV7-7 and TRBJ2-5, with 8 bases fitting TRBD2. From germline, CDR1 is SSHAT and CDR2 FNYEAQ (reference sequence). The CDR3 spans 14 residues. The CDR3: CASSLGGTRETQYF. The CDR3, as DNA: TGTGCTAGCAGCTTAGGAGGGACTAGGGAGACCCAGTACTTC.

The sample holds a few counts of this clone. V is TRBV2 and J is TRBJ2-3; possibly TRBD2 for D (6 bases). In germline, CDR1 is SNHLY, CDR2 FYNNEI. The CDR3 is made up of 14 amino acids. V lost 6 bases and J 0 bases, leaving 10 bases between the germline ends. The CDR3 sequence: CASRFGTSTDTQYF. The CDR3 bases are TGTGCCAGCAGATTCGGGACTAGCACAGATACGCAGTATTTT.

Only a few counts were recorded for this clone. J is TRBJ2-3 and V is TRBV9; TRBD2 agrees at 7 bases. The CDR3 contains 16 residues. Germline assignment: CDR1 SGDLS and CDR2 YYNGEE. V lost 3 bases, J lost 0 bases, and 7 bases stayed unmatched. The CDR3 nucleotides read TGTGCCAGCAGCGAACAGACTAGCACCAGCACAGATACGCAGTATTTT. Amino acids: CASSEQTSTSTDTQYF.

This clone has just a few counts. CDR3 amino acids: CASSQDRGSGTEAFF. DNA for the CDR3: TGTGCCAGCAGCCAAGATCGGGGGTCGGGTACTGAAGCTTTCTTT. This rearrangement joins TRBV4-2 to TRBJ1-1, with D maybe TRBD1 (5 bases). The CDR3 spans 15 residues. With 0 bases removed from V and 5 bases from J, the gap between germline ends came to 13 bases. Germline V gene data show CDR1 as LGHNA and CDR2 as YNFKEQ.

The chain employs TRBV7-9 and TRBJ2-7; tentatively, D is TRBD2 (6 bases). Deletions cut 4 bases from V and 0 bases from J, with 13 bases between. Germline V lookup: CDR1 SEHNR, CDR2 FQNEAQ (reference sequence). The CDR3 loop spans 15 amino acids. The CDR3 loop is CASSSPGLNSYEQYF. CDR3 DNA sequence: TGTGCCAGCAGCTCACCGGGACTTAACTCCTACGAGCAGTACTTC.